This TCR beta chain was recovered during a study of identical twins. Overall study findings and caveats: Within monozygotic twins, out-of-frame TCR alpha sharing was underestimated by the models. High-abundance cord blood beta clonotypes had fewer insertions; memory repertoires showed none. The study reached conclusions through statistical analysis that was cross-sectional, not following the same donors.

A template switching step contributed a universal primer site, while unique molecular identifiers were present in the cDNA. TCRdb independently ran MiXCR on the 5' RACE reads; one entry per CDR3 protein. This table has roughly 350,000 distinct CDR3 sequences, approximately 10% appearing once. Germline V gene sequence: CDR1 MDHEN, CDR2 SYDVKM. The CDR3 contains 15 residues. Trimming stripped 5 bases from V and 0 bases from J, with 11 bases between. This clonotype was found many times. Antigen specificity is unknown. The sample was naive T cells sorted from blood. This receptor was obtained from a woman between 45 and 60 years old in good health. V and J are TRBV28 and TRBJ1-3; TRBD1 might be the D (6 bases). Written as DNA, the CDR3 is TGTGCCAGCAGTGCCGTAGGGGGCTCTGGAAACACCATATATTTT. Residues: CASSAVGGSGNTIYF.